This section outlines one T cell receptor (beta chain) sequence together with its context. What it recognizes is unknown. The sample originates from a study of neoadjuvant nivolumab and ipilimumab in lung cancer. V lost 6 bases, J lost 7 bases, and 12 bases lay in between. Germline values: CDR1 MNHEY, CDR2 SVGAGI. The CDR3 has 13 residues. Overall study results and limits: Pathologic regression was not significantly tied to TCR clonality. Only two of four nivolumab-treated tumors gained richness and clonality by surgery.

Assay: immunoSEQ multiplex PCR; the TCRdb copy retains only in-frame clones and omits some. The data contain under 35,000 clones, 75% to 95% of them singletons. This receptor was taken from an adult with non-small cell lung cancer. V and J are TRBV6-5 and TRBJ1-4, with D unclear. Sequenced here: peripheral blood, sampled after neoadjuvant nivolumab, alone or with ipilimumab, at or shortly before surgery. The CDR3 is CASSPVSTEKLFF. CDR3 DNA: TGTGCCAGCAGCCCGGTCAGTACTGAAAAACTGTTTTTT.